One T cell receptor (beta chain) is described in this entry. This entry is derived from a study of cytomegalovirus exposure and HLA in healthy donors. The study ran its PCR with 60 Vbeta and 13 Jbeta primers. The repertoire was sequenced with immunoSEQ multiplex PCR; TCRdb's copy has only in-frame clones and lacks some. The sample has some 210,000 clones, 77% seen once. V was cut by 0 bases and J by 4 bases, with 10 bases left in between. The CDR3 is made up of 14 amino acids. The germline CDR1 and CDR2 sequences are SGDLS and YYNGEE. The sequence was obtained from a woman in her twenties or thirties in good health and CMV-seropositive. The chain recombines TRBV9 with TRBJ2-5; no clear D gene. The sequencing input was PBMCs. CDR3: CASSVAQLGETQYF. In nucleotides, the CDR3 is TGTGCCAGCAGCGTAGCTCAGCTAGGAGAGACCCAGTACTTC.